The 2 T cell receptor beta chains below all came from one sample that was sequenced in a study of T cell responses to AZD1222 COVID-19 vaccine. Repertoires were generated with immunoSEQ multiplex PCR, while TCRdb's copy carries only in-frame clones and drops some. The sample lists about 150,000 clones, about nine tenths occurring once. The source was peripheral blood, collected on day 0 of AZD1222 vaccination. All receptors derive from an adult in good health.

The chain couples TRBV15 to TRBJ1-1; D possibly corresponds to TRBD1 (6 bases). V gave up 0 bases and J gave up 1 base, with 15 bases separating them. CDR1 and CDR2 (germline): LNHNV, YYDKDF (reference sequence). The CDR3 is 17 residues long. The CDR3 bases are TGTGCCACCAGCAGAGATCGACAGGCCGATAGGAACACTGAAGCTTTCTTT. It codes for CATSRDRQADRNTEAFF. Full variable domain (rest looked up from reference TRBV15 and TRBJ1-1): DAMVIQNPRYQVTQFGKPVTLSCSQTLNHNVMYWYQQKSSQAPKLLFHYYDKDFNNEADTPDNFQSRRPNTSFCFLDIRSPGLGDTAMYLCATSRDRQADRNTEAFFGQGTRLTVV.

This clone has more than one count but fewer than ten. The chain recombines TRBV7-2 with TRBJ2-7; D is perhaps TRBD1 (6 bases). The CDR3 runs to 13 residues. Trimming took off 5 bases at V and 7 bases at J, with 15 bases between the two ends. The germline V gene encodes CDR1 SGHTA and CDR2 FQGNSA. The CDR3 loop reads CASSQIQGLEQYF. As DNA, the CDR3 is TGTGCCAGCAGCCAAATCCAGGGGTTAGAGCAGTACTTC.